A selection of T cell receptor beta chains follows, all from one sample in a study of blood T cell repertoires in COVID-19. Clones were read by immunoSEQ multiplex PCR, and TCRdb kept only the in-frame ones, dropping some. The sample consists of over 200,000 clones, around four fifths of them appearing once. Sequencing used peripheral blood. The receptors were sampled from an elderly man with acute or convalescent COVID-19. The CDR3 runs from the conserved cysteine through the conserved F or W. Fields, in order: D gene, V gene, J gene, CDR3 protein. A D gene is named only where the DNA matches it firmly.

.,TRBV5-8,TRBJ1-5,CASSLVQGSNQPQHF
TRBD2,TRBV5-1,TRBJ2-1,CASSPAGLAGVTYNEQFF
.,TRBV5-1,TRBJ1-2,CASSLEGRGPAEDGYTF
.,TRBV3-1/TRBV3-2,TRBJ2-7,CASSPRTASYEQYF
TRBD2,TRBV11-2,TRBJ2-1,CASSSRLAGGINEQFF
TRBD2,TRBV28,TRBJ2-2,CASSPHSGGNTGELFF
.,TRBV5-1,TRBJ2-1,CASSARRDNEQFF
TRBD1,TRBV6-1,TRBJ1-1,CASSDWVRDSKKAFF
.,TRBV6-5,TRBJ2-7,CAHRLGGEDEQYF
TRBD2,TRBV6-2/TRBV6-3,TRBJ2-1,CASSYSLAGGNEQFF
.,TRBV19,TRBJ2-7,CASSMIDNYEQYF
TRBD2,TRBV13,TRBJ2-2,CASSQGGTSGYWELFF
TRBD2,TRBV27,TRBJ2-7,CASSSHAGTRAYEQYF
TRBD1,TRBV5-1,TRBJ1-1,CASSSGTANTEAFF
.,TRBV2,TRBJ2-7,CASSKQGNSYEQYF
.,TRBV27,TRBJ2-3,CASSNRGIDTQYF
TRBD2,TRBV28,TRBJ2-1,CASSTRTSGGPGNEQFF
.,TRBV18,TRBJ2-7,CASSTTGFAEQYF
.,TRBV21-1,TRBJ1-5,CASSKEVREGAGQPQHF
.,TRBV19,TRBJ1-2,CASSIISGNSGYTF
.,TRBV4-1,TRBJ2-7,CASSQDQGPYEQYF
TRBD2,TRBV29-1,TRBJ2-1,CSVFSGTSINEQFF
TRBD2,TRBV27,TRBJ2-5,CASSLGTSGKETQYF
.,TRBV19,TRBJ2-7,CASSRTFSEQYF
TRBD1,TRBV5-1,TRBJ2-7,CASRETGGEQYF
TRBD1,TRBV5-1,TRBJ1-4,CASSLGQGGTNEKLFF